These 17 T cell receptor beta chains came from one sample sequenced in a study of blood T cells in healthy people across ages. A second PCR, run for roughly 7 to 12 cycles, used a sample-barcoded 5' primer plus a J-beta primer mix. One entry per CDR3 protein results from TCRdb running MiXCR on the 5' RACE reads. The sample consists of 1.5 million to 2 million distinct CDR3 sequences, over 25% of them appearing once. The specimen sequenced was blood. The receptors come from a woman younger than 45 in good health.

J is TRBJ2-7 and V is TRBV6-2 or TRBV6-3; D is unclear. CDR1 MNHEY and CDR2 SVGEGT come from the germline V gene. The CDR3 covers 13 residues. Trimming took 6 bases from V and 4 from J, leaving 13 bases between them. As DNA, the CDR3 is TGTGCCAGCAGCTGGAGTCATCGATACGAGCAGTACTTC. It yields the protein CASSWSHRYEQYF.

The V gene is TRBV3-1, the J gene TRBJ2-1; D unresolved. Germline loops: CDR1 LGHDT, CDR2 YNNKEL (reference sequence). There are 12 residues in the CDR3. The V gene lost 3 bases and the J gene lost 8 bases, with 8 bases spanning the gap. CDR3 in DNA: TGTGCCAGCAGCCATACACCCCATGAGCAGTTCTTC. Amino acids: CASSHTPHEQFF.

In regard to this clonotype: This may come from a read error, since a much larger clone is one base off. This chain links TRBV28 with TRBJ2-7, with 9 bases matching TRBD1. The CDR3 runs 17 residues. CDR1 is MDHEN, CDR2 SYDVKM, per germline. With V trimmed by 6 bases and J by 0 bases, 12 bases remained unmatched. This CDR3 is CASRSPGQGTSSYEQYF. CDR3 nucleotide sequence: TGTGCCAGCAGATCCCCGGGACAGGGAACGAGCTCCTACGAGCAGTACTTC.

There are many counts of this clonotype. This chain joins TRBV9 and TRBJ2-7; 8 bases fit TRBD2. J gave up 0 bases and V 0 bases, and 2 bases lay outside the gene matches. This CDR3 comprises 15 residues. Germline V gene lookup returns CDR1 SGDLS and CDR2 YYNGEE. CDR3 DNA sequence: TGTGCCAGCAGCGTAGAAAGCGGGGGCTCCTACGAGCAGTACTTC. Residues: CASSVESGGSYEQYF.

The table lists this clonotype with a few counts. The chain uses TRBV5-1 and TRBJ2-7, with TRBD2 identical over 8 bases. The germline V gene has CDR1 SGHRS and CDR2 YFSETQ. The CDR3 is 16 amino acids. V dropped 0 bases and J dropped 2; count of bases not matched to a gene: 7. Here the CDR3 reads CASSLGTGGRAYEQYF. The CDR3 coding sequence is TGCGCCAGCAGCTTGGGAACGGGAGGGAGGGCCTACGAGCAGTACTTC.

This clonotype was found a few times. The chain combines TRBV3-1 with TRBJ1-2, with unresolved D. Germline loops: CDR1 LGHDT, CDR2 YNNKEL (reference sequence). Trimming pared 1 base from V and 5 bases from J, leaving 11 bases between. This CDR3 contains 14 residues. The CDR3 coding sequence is TGTGCCAGCAGCCAAGCACCTTCCGTGTATGGCTACACCTTC. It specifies CASSQAPSVYGYTF.

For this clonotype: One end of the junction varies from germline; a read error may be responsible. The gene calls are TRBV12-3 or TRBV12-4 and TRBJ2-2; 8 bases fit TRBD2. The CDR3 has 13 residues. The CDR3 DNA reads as TGTGCCAGCAGTTTTACTAGCGGCGGGGAGCGGTTTTTT. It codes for CASSFTSGGERFF.

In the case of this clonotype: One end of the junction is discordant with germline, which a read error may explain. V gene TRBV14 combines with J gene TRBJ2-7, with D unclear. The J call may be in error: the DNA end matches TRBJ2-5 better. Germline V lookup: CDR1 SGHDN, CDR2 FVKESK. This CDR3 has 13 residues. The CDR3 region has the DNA TGTGCCGGCAGCCAAGATCTCTGGGAGACCCAGTACTTC. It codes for CAGSQDLWETQYF.

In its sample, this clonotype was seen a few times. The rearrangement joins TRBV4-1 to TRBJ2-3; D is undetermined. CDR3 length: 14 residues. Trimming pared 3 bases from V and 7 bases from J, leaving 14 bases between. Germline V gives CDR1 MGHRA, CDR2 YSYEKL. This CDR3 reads CASSQDADRNTQYF. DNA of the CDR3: TGCGCCAGCAGCCAGGACGCGGATAGAAATACGCAGTATTTT.

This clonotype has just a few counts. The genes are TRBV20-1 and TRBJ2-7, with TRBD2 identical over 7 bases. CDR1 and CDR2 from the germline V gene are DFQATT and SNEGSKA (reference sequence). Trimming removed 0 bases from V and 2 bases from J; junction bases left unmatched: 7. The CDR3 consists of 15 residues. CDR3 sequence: CSARDLGRGAYEQYF. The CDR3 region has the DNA TGCAGTGCTAGAGATCTGGGACGGGGGGCCTACGAGCAGTACTTC.

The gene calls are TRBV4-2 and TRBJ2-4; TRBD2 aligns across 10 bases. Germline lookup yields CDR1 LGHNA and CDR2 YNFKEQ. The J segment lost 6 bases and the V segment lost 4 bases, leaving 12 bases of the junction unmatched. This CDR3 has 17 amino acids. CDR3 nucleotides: TGTGCCAGCAGCCCCCGGGTAGCGGGGGGCCGGGGAAACATTCAGTACTTC. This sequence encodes CASSPRVAGGRGNIQYF.

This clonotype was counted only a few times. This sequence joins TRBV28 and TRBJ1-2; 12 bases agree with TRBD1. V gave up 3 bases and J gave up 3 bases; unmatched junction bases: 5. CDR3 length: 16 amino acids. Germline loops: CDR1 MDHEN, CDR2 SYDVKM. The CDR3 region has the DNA TGTGCCAGCAGTTTGCCCGGGACAGGGGGCGACTATGGCTACACCTTC. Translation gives CASSLPGTGGDYGYTF.

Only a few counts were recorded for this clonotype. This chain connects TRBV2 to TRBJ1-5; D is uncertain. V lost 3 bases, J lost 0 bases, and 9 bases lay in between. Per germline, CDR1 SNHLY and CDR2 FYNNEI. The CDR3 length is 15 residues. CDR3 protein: CASSEFGSSNQPQHF. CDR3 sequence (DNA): TGTGCCAGCAGTGAGTTTGGCTCTAGCAATCAGCCCCAGCATTTT.

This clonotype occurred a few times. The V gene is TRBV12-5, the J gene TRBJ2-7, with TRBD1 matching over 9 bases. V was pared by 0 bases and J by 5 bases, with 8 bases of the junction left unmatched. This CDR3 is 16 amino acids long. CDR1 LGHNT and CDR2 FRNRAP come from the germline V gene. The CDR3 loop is CASGLVLQGAGNEQYF. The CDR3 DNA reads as TGTGCTAGTGGTTTGGTACTACAGGGGGCAGGGAACGAGCAGTACTTC.

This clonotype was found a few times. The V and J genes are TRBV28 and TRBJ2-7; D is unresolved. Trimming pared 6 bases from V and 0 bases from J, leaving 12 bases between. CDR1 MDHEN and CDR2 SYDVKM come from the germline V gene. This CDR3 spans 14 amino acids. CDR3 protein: CASRSSLSSYEQYF. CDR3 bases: TGTGCCAGCAGATCAAGCTTGAGCTCCTACGAGCAGTACTTC.

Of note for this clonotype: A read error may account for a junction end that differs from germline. CDR3 loop: CGATDRDNSAGTEAFF. The CDR3 coding sequence is TGCGGTGCAACGGACCGGGACAACTCGGCGGGGACTGAAGCTTTCTTT. The gene calls are TRBV20-1 and TRBJ1-1; TRBD1 is a possible D gene (6 bases). The CDR3 has 16 amino acids. Germline lookup yields CDR1 DFQATT and CDR2 SNEGSKA (reference sequence).

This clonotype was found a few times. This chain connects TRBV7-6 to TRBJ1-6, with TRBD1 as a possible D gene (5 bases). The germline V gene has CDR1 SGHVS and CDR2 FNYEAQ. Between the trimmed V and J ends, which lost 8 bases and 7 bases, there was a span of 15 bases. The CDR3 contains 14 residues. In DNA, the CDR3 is TGTGCCAGCGGCCCGGGACTGAGAAATTCACCCCTCCACTTT. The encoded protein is CASGPGLRNSPLHF. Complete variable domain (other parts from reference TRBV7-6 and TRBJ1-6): GAGVSQSPRYKVTKRGQDVALRCDPISGHVSLYWYRQALGQGPEFLTYFNYEAQQDKSGLPNDRFSAERPEGSISTLTIQRTEQRDSAMYRCASGPGLRNSPLHFGNGTRLTVT.